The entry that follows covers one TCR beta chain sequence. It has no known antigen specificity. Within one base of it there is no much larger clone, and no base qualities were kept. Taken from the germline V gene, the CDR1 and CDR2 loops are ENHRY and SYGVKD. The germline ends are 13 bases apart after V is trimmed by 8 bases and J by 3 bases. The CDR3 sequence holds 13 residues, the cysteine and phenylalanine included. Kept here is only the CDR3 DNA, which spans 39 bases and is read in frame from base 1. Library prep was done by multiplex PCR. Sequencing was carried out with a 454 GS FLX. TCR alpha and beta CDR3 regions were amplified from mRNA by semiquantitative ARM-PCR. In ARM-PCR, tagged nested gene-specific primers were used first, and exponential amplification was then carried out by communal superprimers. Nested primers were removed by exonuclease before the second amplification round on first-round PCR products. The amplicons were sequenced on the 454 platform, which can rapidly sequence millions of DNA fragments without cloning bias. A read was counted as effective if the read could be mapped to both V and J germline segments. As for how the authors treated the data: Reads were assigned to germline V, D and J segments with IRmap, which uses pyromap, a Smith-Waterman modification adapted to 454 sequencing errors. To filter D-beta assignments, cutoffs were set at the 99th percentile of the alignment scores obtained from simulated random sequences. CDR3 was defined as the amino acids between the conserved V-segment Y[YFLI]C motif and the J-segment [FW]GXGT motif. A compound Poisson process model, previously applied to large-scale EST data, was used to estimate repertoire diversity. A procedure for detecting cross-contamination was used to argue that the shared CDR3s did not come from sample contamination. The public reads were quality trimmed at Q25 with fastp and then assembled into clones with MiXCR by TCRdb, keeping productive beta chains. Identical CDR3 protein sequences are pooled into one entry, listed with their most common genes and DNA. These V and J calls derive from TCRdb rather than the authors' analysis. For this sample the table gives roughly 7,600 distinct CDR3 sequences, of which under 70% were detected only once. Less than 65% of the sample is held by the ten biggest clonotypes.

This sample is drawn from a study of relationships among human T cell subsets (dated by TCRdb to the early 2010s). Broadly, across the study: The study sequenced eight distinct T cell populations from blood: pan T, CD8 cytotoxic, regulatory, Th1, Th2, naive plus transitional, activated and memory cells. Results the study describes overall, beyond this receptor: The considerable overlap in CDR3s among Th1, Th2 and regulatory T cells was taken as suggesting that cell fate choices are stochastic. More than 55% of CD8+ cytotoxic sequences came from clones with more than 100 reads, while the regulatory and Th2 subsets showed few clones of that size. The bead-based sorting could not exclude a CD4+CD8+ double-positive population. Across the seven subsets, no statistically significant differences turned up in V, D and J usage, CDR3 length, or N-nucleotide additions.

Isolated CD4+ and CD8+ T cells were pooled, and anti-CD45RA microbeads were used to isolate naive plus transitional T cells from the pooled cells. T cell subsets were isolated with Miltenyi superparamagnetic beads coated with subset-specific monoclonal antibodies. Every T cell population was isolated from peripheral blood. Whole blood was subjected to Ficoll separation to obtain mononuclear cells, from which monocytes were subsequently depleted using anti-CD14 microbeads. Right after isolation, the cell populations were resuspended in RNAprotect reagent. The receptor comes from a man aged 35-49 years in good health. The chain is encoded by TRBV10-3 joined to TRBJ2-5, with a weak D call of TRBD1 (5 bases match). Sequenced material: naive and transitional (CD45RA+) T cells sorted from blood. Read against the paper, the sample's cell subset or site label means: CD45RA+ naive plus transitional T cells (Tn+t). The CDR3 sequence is CAIAEFREETQYF. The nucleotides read TGTGCCATCGCGGAGTTCAGGGAAGAGACCCAGTACTTC.